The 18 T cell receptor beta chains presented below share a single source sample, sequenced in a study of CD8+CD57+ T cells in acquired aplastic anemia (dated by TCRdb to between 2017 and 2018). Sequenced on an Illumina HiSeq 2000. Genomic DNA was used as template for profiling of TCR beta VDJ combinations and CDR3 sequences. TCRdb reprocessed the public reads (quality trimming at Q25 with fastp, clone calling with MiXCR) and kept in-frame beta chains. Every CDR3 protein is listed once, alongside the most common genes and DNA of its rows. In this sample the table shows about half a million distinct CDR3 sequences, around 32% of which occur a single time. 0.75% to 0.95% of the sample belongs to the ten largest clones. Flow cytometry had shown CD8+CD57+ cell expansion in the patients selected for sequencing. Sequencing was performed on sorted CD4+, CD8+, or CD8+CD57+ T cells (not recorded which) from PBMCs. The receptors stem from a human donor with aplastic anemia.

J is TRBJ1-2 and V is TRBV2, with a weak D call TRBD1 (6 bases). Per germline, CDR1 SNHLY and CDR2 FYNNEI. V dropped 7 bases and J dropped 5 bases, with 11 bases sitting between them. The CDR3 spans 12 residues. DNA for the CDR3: TGTGCCAGCATCGGAGGGGGTTATGGCTACACCTTC. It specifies CASIGGGYGYTF.

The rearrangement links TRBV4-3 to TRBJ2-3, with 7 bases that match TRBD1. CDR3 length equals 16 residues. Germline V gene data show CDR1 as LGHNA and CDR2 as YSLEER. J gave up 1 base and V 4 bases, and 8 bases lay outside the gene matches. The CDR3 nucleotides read TGCGCCAGCAGCCGAACCGGCACAGGGGGCACAGATACGCAGTATTTT. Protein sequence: CASSRTGTGGTDTQYF.

CDR3 DNA: TGTGCCAGCAGTCCCCCCGACTGGGGTAGAGGCTACACCTTC. It is translated as CASSPPDWGRGYTF. The V call is TRBV7-2, the J call TRBJ1-2, with unresolved D. The CDR3 runs to 14 residues. V lost 6 bases, J lost 8 bases, and 19 bases lay in between. The germline gives CDR1 SGHTA, CDR2 FQGNSA.

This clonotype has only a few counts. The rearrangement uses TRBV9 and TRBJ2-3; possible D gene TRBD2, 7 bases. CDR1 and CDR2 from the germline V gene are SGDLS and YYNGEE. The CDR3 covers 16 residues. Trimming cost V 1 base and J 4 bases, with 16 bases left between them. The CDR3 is CASSVFGGGAADTQYF. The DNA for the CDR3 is TGTGCCAGCAGCGTATTTGGAGGGGGGGCTGCAGATACGCAGTATTTT.

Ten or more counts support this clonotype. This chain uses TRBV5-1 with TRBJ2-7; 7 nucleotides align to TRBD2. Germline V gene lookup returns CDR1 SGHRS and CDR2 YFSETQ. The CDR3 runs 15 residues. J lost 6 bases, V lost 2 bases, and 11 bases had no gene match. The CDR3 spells CASSFGGPAGSEQYF. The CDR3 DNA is TGCGCCAGCAGCTTTGGTGGCCCAGCGGGATCCGAGCAGTACTTC.

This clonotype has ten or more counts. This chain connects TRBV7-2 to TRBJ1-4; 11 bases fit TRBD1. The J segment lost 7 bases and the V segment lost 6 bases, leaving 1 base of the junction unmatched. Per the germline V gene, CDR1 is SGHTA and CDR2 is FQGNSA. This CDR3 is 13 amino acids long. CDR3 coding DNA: TGTGCCAGCAGGGGACAGGGGGGTGAAAAACTGTTTTTT. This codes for CASRGQGGEKLFF.

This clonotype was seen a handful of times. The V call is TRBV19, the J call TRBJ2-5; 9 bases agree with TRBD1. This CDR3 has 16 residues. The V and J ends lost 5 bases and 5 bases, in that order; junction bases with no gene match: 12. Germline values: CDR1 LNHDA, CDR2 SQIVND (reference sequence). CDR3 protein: CASSPFPGQGWETQYF. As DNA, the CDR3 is TGTGCCAGTAGTCCTTTTCCGGGACAGGGCTGGGAGACCCAGTACTTC.

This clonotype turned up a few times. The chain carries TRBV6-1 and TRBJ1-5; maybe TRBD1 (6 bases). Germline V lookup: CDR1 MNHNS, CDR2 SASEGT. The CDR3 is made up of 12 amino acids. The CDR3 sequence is CATGGAGQPQHF. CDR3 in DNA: TGTGCGACCGGGGGGGCGGGTCAGCCCCAGCATTTT.

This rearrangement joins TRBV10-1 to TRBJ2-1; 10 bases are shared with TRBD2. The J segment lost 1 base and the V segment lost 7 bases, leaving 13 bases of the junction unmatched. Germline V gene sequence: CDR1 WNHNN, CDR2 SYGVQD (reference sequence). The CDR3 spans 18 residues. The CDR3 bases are TGCGCCAGCACCGATCCACTAGCGGGAACCAGATCCTACAATGAGCAGTTCTTC. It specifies CASTDPLAGTRSYNEQFF.

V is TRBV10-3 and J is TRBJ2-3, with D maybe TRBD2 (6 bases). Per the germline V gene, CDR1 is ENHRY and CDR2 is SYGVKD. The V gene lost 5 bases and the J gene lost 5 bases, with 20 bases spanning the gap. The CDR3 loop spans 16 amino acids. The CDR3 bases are TGTGCCATCAGTCCTACCCCTAGACTAGTAAGAGATACGCAGTATTTT. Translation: CAISPTPRLVRDTQYF.

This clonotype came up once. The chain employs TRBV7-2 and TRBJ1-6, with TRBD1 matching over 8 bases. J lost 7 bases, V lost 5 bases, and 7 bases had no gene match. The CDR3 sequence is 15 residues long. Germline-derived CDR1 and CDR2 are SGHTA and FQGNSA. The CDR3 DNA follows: TGTGCCAGCAGCCAAAGGACAGGGCCGAATTCACCCCTCCACTTT. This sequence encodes CASSQRTGPNSPLHF.

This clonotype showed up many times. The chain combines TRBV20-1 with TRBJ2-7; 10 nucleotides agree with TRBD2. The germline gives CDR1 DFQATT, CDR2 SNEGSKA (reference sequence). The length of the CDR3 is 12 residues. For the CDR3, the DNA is TGCAGCCTACTAGCGGGGAGCTACGAGCAGTACTTC. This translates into CSLLAGSYEQYF.

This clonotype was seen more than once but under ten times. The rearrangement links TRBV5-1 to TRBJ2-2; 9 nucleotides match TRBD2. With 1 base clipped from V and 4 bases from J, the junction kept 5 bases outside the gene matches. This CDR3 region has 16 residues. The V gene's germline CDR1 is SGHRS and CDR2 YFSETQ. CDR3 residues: CASSLLAGGRTGELFF. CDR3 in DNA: TGCGCCAGCAGCTTGCTCGCGGGAGGGCGCACCGGGGAGCTGTTTTTT.

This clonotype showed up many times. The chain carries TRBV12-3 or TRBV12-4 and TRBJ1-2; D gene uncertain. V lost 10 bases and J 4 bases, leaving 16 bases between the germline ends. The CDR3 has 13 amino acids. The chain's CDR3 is CAIGRDLTYGYTF. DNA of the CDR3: TGTGCCATAGGACGTGATCTAACCTATGGCTACACCTTC.

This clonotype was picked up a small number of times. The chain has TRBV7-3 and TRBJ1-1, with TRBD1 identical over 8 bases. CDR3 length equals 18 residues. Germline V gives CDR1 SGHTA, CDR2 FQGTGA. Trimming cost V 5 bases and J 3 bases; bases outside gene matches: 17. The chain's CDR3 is CASSAVGARGRWDTEAFF. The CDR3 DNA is TGTGCCAGCAGCGCAGTGGGGGCCAGGGGGCGTTGGGACACTGAAGCTTTCTTT.

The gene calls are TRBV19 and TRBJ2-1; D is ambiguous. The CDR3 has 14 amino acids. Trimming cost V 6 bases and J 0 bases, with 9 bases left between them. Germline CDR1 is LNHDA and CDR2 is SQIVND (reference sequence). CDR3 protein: CASSGYSSYNEQFF. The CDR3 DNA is TGTGCCAGTAGCGGCTACAGCTCCTACAATGAGCAGTTCTTC. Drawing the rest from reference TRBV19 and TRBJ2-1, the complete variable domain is DGGITQSPKYLFRKEGQNVTLSCEQNLNHDAMYWYRQDPGQGLRLIYYSQIVNDFQKGDIAEGYSVSREKKESFPLTVTSAQKNPTAFYLCASSGYSSYNEQFFGPGTRLTVL.

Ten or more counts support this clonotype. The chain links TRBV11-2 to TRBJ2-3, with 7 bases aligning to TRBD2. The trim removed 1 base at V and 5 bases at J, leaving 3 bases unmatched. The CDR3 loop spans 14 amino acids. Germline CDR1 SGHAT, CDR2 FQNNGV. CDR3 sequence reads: CASSLVREQDTQYF. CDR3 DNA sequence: TGTGCCAGCAGCTTAGTGCGGGAGCAAGATACGCAGTATTTT.

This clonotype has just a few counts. The CDR3 is CASSLESYYGYTF. The CDR3 coding sequence is TGTGCCAGCAGCTTAGAGTCTTACTATGGCTACACCTTC. The chain recombines TRBV7-8 with TRBJ1-2; no reliable D call. CDR1 SGHVS and CDR2 FQNEAQ come from the germline V gene. Trimming removed 1 base at V and 3 bases at J, with 6 bases between. The CDR3 totals 13 residues.